Following are 24 T cell receptor beta chains from one sample sequenced in a study of OX40 agonist ivuxolimab in advanced cancers. TCRdb's table, derived via immunoSEQ multiplex PCR, lists solely in-frame clones and lacks some. Of 40,000 or so clones listed, around 73% are singletons. The material was CD4+ or CD8+ T cells sorted from blood, obtained in a trial of the OX40 agonist ivuxolimab. The source of these receptors is an adult with an advanced solid tumor such as melanoma, head and neck, liver or kidney cancer.

This clone rates as medium-sized. The V gene is TRBV7-2, the J gene TRBJ1-3; 9 nucleotides align to TRBD1. Germline CDR1 SGHTA, CDR2 FQGNSA. The V gene end was trimmed by 1 base and the J gene end by 0 bases; junction bases not matched to a gene: 4. The CDR3 consists of 17 residues. CDR3 region: CASSLGGQGVSGNTIYF. DNA for the CDR3: TGTGCCAGCAGCTTAGGGGGACAGGGCGTCTCTGGAAACACCATATATTTT.

The CDR3 loop reads CASRETGMDQPQHF. DNA for the CDR3: TGTGCCAGCAGAGAGACAGGGATGGATCAGCCCCAGCATTTT. J is TRBJ1-5 and V is TRBV28, with 7 bases fitting TRBD1. This CDR3 contains 14 residues. In germline, CDR1 is MDHEN, CDR2 SYDVKM. Losses at the gene ends were 6 bases for V and 5 bases for J; bases not matched to a gene: 7.

CDR3 sequence (DNA): TGTGCCAGCAGTTTTTGGCATCAGGCACAGGGTGACGGCTACACCTTC. Its protein is CASSFWHQAQGDGYTF. The V gene is TRBV28, the J gene TRBJ1-2; D perhaps matches TRBD1 (6 bases). The germline gives CDR1 MDHEN, CDR2 SYDVKM. This CDR3 spans 16 amino acids. V was cut by 3 bases and J by 8 bases, with 22 bases left in between.

The rearrangement links TRBV4-1 to TRBJ2-3; D is undetermined. In germline, CDR1 is MGHRA, CDR2 YSYEKL. V was cut by 2 bases and J by 2 bases, with 11 bases left in between. The CDR3 spans 15 residues. The DNA of the CDR3 is TGCGCCAGCAGCCAAAGATCAAGGGACACAGATACGCAGTATTTT. It codes for CASSQRSRDTDTQYF.

The CDR3 loop is CASSQQGFANTGELFF. The DNA of the CDR3 is TGTGCCAGCTCACAGCAGGGGTTCGCGAACACCGGGGAGCTGTTTTTT. This chain links TRBV18 with TRBJ2-2; a possible D gene is TRBD1 (6 bases). This CDR3 has 16 amino acids. The V gene lost 4 bases and the J gene lost 0 bases, with 12 bases spanning the gap. Germline CDR1 and CDR2: KGHSH and LQKENI.

The rearrangement uses TRBV6-6 and TRBJ2-5, with unresolved D. There are 11 residues in the CDR3. Trimming removed 4 bases at V and 4 bases at J, with 4 bases between. The germline V gene encodes CDR1 MNHNY and CDR2 SVGAGI (reference sequence). The CDR3, as DNA: TGTGCCAGCAGTTTGGGAGAGACCCAGTACTTC. Its translation is CASSLGETQYF.

The chain carries TRBV7-3 and TRBJ2-2, with 9 bases matching TRBD2. V lost 6 bases and J lost 5; bases outside the gene matches: 7. Germline values: CDR1 SGHTA, CDR2 FQGTGA. The CDR3 length is 15 residues. CDR3 sequence (DNA): TGTGCCAGCAGTCTGACTAGCGGAGCAACCGGGGAGCTGTTTTTT. This encodes CASSLTSGATGELFF.

As DNA, the CDR3 is TGTGCCAGCAGCTCCCCCCCAGGGATGGACGAGCAGTACTTC. It is translated as CASSSPPGMDEQYF. The genes are TRBV7-9 and TRBJ2-7; perhaps TRBD1 as D (5 bases). CDR1 is SEHNR and CDR2 is FQNEAQ in the germline V gene (reference sequence). The V end lost 4 bases, the J end lost 5 bases, and 15 bases lay between the germline ends. The CDR3 is 14 amino acids.

The chain links TRBV18 to TRBJ2-1; no reliable D call. Looked up from germline, CDR1 is KGHSH and CDR2 is LQKENI. V lost 3 bases and J 0 bases, leaving 12 bases between the germline ends. The CDR3 sequence is 16 residues long. This CDR3 reads CASSPDRLPSYNEQFF. Here the CDR3 DNA reads TGTGCCAGCTCACCGGACCGTTTACCCTCCTACAATGAGCAGTTCTTC.

This clone has more than one count but fewer than ten. The J gene is TRBJ1-2, the V gene TRBV19; D may be TRBD1 (5 bases). The CDR3 consists of 13 residues. From germline, CDR1 is LNHDA and CDR2 SQIVND (reference sequence). V was shortened by 5 bases and J by 1 base, with 8 bases between the two germline ends. The CDR3 is CASSSGDNYGYTF. As DNA, the CDR3 is TGTGCCAGTAGTTCGGGGGATAACTATGGCTACACCTTC.

This chain joins TRBV15 and TRBJ1-6; D ambiguous. The CDR3 loop spans 16 amino acids. Trimming took off 1 base at V and 6 bases at J, with 13 bases between the two ends. Looked up from germline, CDR1 is LNHNV and CDR2 is YYDKDF (reference sequence). CDR3 sequence (DNA): TGTGCCACCAGCAGAGTCCGCCTCACGGGTAATTCACCCCTCCACTTT. Its translation: CATSRVRLTGNSPLHF.

This chain links TRBV19 with TRBJ2-5, with 9 bases matching TRBD1. The V and J ends lost 5 bases and 5 bases, in that order; junction bases with no gene match: 9. Germline V gene data show CDR1 as LNHDA and CDR2 as SQIVND (reference sequence). This CDR3 comprises 15 residues. Here the CDR3 DNA reads TGTGCCAGTAGTCCTCTAGGGACAGGGCGCGAGACCCAGTACTTC. It is translated as CASSPLGTGRETQYF.

This CDR3 reads CAWSGNLGNTEAFF. CDR3 sequence (DNA): TGTGCCTGGAGTGGCAATCTGGGGAACACTGAAGCTTTCTTT. The chain employs TRBV30 and TRBJ1-1; D is unresolved. The germline V gene has CDR1 GTSNPN and CDR2 SVGIG (reference sequence). Trimming removed 1 base at V and 1 base at J, with 10 bases between. The CDR3 consists of 14 residues.

The chain links TRBV5-4 to TRBJ2-2; D not certain. The length of the CDR3 is 14 residues. The V gene's germline CDR1 is SGHNT and CDR2 YYREEE (reference sequence). The V gene lost 4 bases and the J gene lost 4 bases, with 11 bases spanning the gap. CDR3 residues: CASSLSWGTGELFF. As DNA, the CDR3 is TGTGCCAGCAGCCTCTCGTGGGGCACCGGGGAGCTGTTTTTT.

The rearrangement uses TRBV10-1 and TRBJ2-7; possibly TRBD2 for D (5 bases). In germline, CDR1 is WNHNN, CDR2 SYGVQD (reference sequence). The ends were cut back, 2 bases at V and 3 bases at J, with 11 bases in the middle. The CDR3 has 14 amino acids. The CDR3: CASSEEGRDYEQYF. The DNA for the CDR3 is TGCGCCAGCAGTGAGGAAGGTCGGGACTACGAGCAGTACTTC.

The rearrangement joins TRBV7-9 to TRBJ2-3; D is undetermined. CDR3 length equals 13 residues. V shed 0 bases and J shed 4 bases, with 5 bases lying between them. Germline loops: CDR1 SEHNR, CDR2 FQNEAQ (reference sequence). The chain's CDR3 is CASSLADPDTQYF. Written as DNA, the CDR3 is TGTGCCAGCAGCTTAGCGGACCCAGATACGCAGTATTTT.

This clone is a singleton in its sample. The chain employs TRBV4-3 and TRBJ1-2, with D possibly matching TRBD1 (5 bases). Germline values: CDR1 LGHNA, CDR2 YSLEER. Trimming cost V 0 bases and J 4 bases, with 12 bases left between them. CDR3 length equals 15 residues. Written as DNA, the CDR3 is TGCGCCAGCAGCCAAGAGAGAGGGACCGCCTATGGCTACACCTTC. Encoded protein: CASSQERGTAYGYTF.

This chain uses TRBV7-2 with TRBJ2-1; 7 bases line up with TRBD1. With 4 bases clipped from V and 2 bases from J, the junction kept 5 bases outside the gene matches. CDR3 length: 15 amino acids. In germline, CDR1 is SGHTA, CDR2 FQGNSA. The CDR3 loop is CASSSDRRAYNEQFF. The CDR3 coding sequence is TGTGCCAGCAGCTCGGACAGGAGAGCCTACAATGAGCAGTTCTTC.

The V and J genes are TRBV27 and TRBJ2-7; D not certain. The germline CDR1 and CDR2 sequences are MNHEY and SMNVEV (reference sequence). Trimming cost V 6 bases and J 4 bases, with 13 bases left between them. The CDR3 is 13 amino acids. For the CDR3, the DNA is TGTGCCAGCAGCCTCGGGCCGTCGTACGAGCAGTACTTC. Amino acids: CASSLGPSYEQYF.

CDR3 DNA sequence: TGCGCCAGCAGCCGCGGAGGTAGCGGGGGGGCCAACACCGGGGAGCTGTTTTTT. It specifies CASSRGGSGGANTGELFF. This rearrangement joins TRBV4-1 to TRBJ2-2, with 11 bases aligning to TRBD2. The CDR3 is 18 amino acids. From germline, CDR1 is MGHRA and CDR2 YSYEKL. Trimming took 4 bases from V and 2 from J; bases not matched to a gene: 9.

DNA for the CDR3: TGTGCCAGCAGTGAACAGCCCGAGAATGAAAAACTGTTTTTT. It codes for CASSEQPENEKLFF. This chain links TRBV2 with TRBJ1-4, with D unresolved. This CDR3 comprises 14 residues. Deletions cut 2 bases from V and 5 bases from J, with 9 bases between. The germline V gene encodes CDR1 SNHLY and CDR2 FYNNEI.

The chain links TRBV18 to TRBJ2-5; possible D gene TRBD2, 5 bases. Trimming stripped 6 bases from V and 5 bases from J, with 13 bases between. The CDR3 is 13 amino acids. The germline CDR1 and CDR2 sequences are KGHSH and LQKENI. As DNA, the CDR3 is TGTGCCAGCTCCCGACTACTGGGGGAGACCCAGTACTTC. As protein: CASSRLLGETQYF.

The chain employs TRBV27 and TRBJ1-1, with unresolved D. CDR1 is MNHEY and CDR2 is SMNVEV in the germline V gene (reference sequence). V lost 0 bases, J lost 1 base, and 3 bases lay in between. The CDR3 sequence is 13 residues long. CDR3 bases: TGTGCCAGCAGTTTATCTAAGAACACTGAAGCTTTCTTT. Amino acids: CASSLSKNTEAFF.

This rearrangement joins TRBV7-2 to TRBJ1-2, with a tentative D call TRBD1 (5 bases). The germline V and J ends were trimmed by 5 bases and 8 bases, with 9 bases remaining between them. The CDR3 runs to 11 residues. In germline, CDR1 is SGHTA, CDR2 FQGNSA. CDR3 protein: CASSAGGGYTF. The CDR3, as DNA: TGTGCCAGCAGCGCGGGGGGAGGCTACACCTTC.